What follows are 23 T cell receptor beta chains derived from one specimen sequenced in a study of Graves' ophthalmopathy and Graves' hyperthyroidism. Amplification of TCR beta CDR3 regions used RNA transcripts. RT-PCR with HTBI primers came first, then second-round multiplex PCR. TCRdb passed the multiplex PCR reads through MiXCR, listing each CDR3 protein once. The sample carries hundreds of thousands of distinct CDR3 sequences, 22% recorded once. Sequencing was carried out using peripheral blood. Receptors were obtained from a young woman with stable Graves' hyperthyroidism. Some clones in this sample may be carry-over from other donors' samples.

This clonotype was recorded many times. The chain combines TRBV20-1 with TRBJ2-7, with 10 bases lining up with TRBD1. The CDR3 loop spans 12 amino acids. CDR1 DFQATT and CDR2 SNEGSKA come from the germline V gene (reference sequence). The trim removed 6 bases at V and 5 bases at J, leaving 4 bases unmatched. DNA for the CDR3: TGCAGTGCCCGGACAGGGGGGAACGAGCAGTACTTC. Its protein is CSARTGGNEQYF.

This clonotype has a count of ten or more. The V and J genes are TRBV5-1 and TRBJ1-5; D gene ambiguous. The length of the CDR3 is 16 residues. CDR1 is SGHRS and CDR2 is YFSETQ in the germline V gene. The germline V and J ends were trimmed by 0 bases and 0 bases, with 10 bases remaining between them. The CDR3, as DNA: TGCGCCAGCAGCTTGGGGACGAGTTATAGCAATCAGCCCCAGCATTTT. Translating it yields CASSLGTSYSNQPQHF.

This clonotype was detected only a few times. The V gene is TRBV4-2, the J gene TRBJ1-1, with D unresolved. CDR1 and CDR2 from the germline V gene are LGHNA and YNFKEQ. V dropped 1 base and J dropped 5 bases, with 11 bases sitting between them. The CDR3 totals 14 residues. CDR3 nucleotide sequence: TGTGCCAGCAGCCAAGCGGGCAGTTGGACTGAAGCTTTCTTT. Translating it yields CASSQAGSWTEAFF.

This chain uses TRBV10-2 with TRBJ2-5; TRBD2 agrees at 10 bases. CDR1 and CDR2 from the germline V gene are WSHSY and SAAADI. The V and J ends lost 2 bases and 5 bases, in that order; junction bases with no gene match: 8. This CDR3 is 16 amino acids long. CDR3 protein: CASSEGSAGGRETQYF. The CDR3 DNA reads TGCGCCAGCAGTGAGGGGTCAGCGGGGGGGCGGGAGACCCAGTACTTC.

This clonotype was seen at least ten times. The chain combines TRBV20-1 with TRBJ1-5; 8 positions match TRBD1. Per germline, CDR1 DFQATT and CDR2 SNEGSKA (reference sequence). After removal of 4 bases from V and 11 bases from J, the junction contained 16 bases not matched to a gene. CDR3 size: 15 residues. The CDR3 sequence is CSATNTGQVQRSQHF. The DNA for the CDR3 is TGCAGTGCTACAAACACGGGACAGGTCCAAAGGTCCCAGCATTTT.

V gene TRBV6-1 combines with J gene TRBJ1-5; no firm D call. Germline V gives CDR1 MNHNS, CDR2 SASEGT. The CDR3 is made up of 13 amino acids. Deletions cut 6 bases from V and 5 bases from J, with 11 bases between. The chain's CDR3 is CASRLDGYQPQHF. The DNA for the CDR3 is TGTGCCAGCAGGCTCGATGGCTATCAGCCCCAGCATTTT.

Ten or more counts support this clonotype. This chain joins TRBV30 and TRBJ1-1; 8 bases fit TRBD1. Germline trimming cut 3 bases from V and 1 base from J; bases unmatched to any gene: 13. Germline V lookup: CDR1 GTSNPN, CDR2 SVGIG (reference sequence). The CDR3 covers 17 residues. The CDR3 reads CAWRPDRTGIGNTEAFF. In DNA form, the CDR3 reads TGTGCCTGGAGGCCCGATAGGACAGGGATTGGGAACACTGAAGCTTTCTTT.

This clonotype was seen repeatedly, ten times or more. The V call is TRBV19, the J call TRBJ1-2; maybe TRBD1 (5 bases). Germline-derived CDR1 and CDR2 are LNHDA and SQIVND (reference sequence). This CDR3 region has 15 residues. Trimming took off 4 bases at V and 4 bases at J, with 16 bases between the two ends. CDR3 coding DNA: TGTGCCAGTAGTAATTCAGGGAGCGTAGGCTATGGCTACACCTTC. Protein sequence: CASSNSGSVGYGYTF.

With regard to this clonotype: A much more abundant neighbour one base away suggests this may be a read error. This chain links TRBV5-1 with TRBJ2-5, with D possibly called TRBD1 or TRBD2 (6 bases each). Germline V gives CDR1 SGHRS, CDR2 YFSETQ. The CDR3 length is 17 residues. The CDR3: CASSYRSEGGSQETQHF. In DNA, the CDR3 is TGCGCCAGCAGCTATAGAAGTGAGGGGGGATCCCAAGAGACCCAGCACTTC.

This clonotype was recorded at least ten times. This rearrangement joins TRBV12-3 or TRBV12-4 to TRBJ1-2; D gene uncertain. This CDR3 is 13 amino acids long. Trimming stripped 5 bases from V and 0 bases from J, with 7 bases between. The CDR3 is CASSTGTNYGYTF. CDR3 coding DNA: TGTGCCAGCAGTACCGGAACTAACTATGGCTACACCTTC.

This clonotype was detected ten times or more. The rearrangement links TRBV12-3 or TRBV12-4 to TRBJ2-2, with TRBD2 as a possible D gene (6 bases). This CDR3 has 13 amino acids. This CDR3 is CASRSGETGELFF. The CDR3 DNA is TGTGCGTCGCGTAGCGGTGAGACCGGGGAGCTGTTTTTT.

This clonotype was detected ten times or more. The chain uses TRBV20-1 and TRBJ2-7; D gene unclear. The CDR3 runs to 12 residues. Trimming took 3 bases from V and 6 from J, leaving 12 bases between them. The germline CDR1 and CDR2 sequences are DFQATT and SNEGSKA (reference sequence). The CDR3 spells CSASVAVGEQYF. The CDR3 DNA follows: TGCAGTGCTAGTGTCGCAGTGGGCGAGCAGTACTTC.

This clonotype was recorded many times. This sequence joins TRBV20-1 and TRBJ2-7, with D hard to call. This CDR3 spans 14 amino acids. CDR1 and CDR2 from the germline V gene are DFQATT and SNEGSKA (reference sequence). Trimming took 0 bases from V and 5 from J, leaving 14 bases between them. CDR3 DNA sequence: TGCAGTGCTAGAGAGACCTCCGGCCCCCACGAGCAGTACTTC. Translation gives CSARETSGPHEQYF.

This chain connects TRBV12-5 to TRBJ1-1; the match to TRBD1 covers 7 bases. The germline CDR1 and CDR2 sequences are LGHNT and FRNRAP. The CDR3 extends over 17 amino acids. Germline trimming cut 5 bases from V and 1 base from J; bases unmatched to any gene: 13. CDR3 region: CASGPLPPGQKNTEAFF. The DNA of the CDR3 is TGTGCTAGTGGTCCCTTGCCCCCGGGACAGAAGAACACTGAAGCTTTCTTT.

This clonotype was observed at least ten times. This chain connects TRBV12-3 or TRBV12-4 to TRBJ1-3; D is ambiguous. Deletions cut 3 bases from V and 7 bases from J, with 13 bases between. The CDR3 is made up of 14 amino acids. The CDR3 loop is CASSFGVGRNTIYF. The CDR3 DNA is TGTGCCAGCAGTTTCGGGGTAGGCCGGAACACCATATATTTT.

This clonotype was counted at least ten times. V usage is TRBV12-3 or TRBV12-4 and J usage is TRBJ2-7; 9 nucleotides agree with TRBD2. The CDR3 covers 13 residues. Trimming at V came to 3 bases and at J to 4 bases, leaving 1 base not matched to a gene. CDR3 in amino acids: CASSFSGSYEQYF. The CDR3 DNA reads TGTGCCAGCAGTTTTAGCGGGAGTTACGAGCAGTACTTC.

The table lists this clonotype with many counts. This chain connects TRBV6-5 to TRBJ1-2; D is unclear. Germline assignment: CDR1 MNHEY and CDR2 SVGAGI. Trimming left V 2 bases short and J 7 bases short, with 8 bases between. The CDR3 runs 12 residues. The CDR3 DNA reads TGTGCCAGCAGTTACCTACCGTCTGGCTACACCTTC. Protein sequence: CASSYLPSGYTF.

At least ten counts were recorded for this clonotype. The J gene is TRBJ1-2, the V gene TRBV20-1; possible D gene TRBD1, 6 bases. The CDR3 loop spans 13 amino acids. The V end lost 6 bases, the J end lost 1 base, and 12 bases lay between the germline ends. Looked up from germline, CDR1 is DFQATT and CDR2 is SNEGSKA (reference sequence). As DNA, the CDR3 is TGCAGTGCCTCTAGGGGGGGTAACTATGGCTACACCTTC. Translation: CSASRGGNYGYTF.

This clonotype was detected a few times. The V gene is TRBV28, the J gene TRBJ1-5, with 7 bases lining up with TRBD1. CDR3 length: 15 amino acids. Germline values: CDR1 MDHEN, CDR2 SYDVKM. Trimming took 6 bases from V and 0 from J; bases not matched to a gene: 5. As DNA, the CDR3 is TGTGCCAGCAGAAGGGACAGAAATAGCAATCAGCCCCAGCATTTT. Its protein is CASRRDRNSNQPQHF.

The J gene is TRBJ1-5, the V gene TRBV28; maybe TRBD1 (5 bases). This CDR3 has 15 residues. V was trimmed by 3 bases and J by 4 bases, leaving 13 bases between them. Germline V gene lookup returns CDR1 MDHEN and CDR2 SYDVKM. The CDR3 DNA sequence: TGTGCCAGCAGTTTTTTTAGGGGAGGAAATCAGCCCCAGCATTTT. Amino acids: CASSFFRGGNQPQHF.

The rearrangement links TRBV5-1 to TRBJ1-5; D gene uncertain. Germline V gene data show CDR1 as SGHRS and CDR2 as YFSETQ. This CDR3 is built from 14 residues. Deletions cut 4 bases from V and 7 bases from J, with 15 bases between. The DNA of the CDR3 is TGCGCCAGCAGCCTCGATGGATGGGAACAGCCCCAGCATTTT. As protein: CASSLDGWEQPQHF.

The chain joins TRBV28 to TRBJ1-1, with 7 bases identical to TRBD1. The CDR3 has 17 amino acids. Germline-derived CDR1 and CDR2 are MDHEN and SYDVKM. J was trimmed by 0 bases and V by 6 bases; bases with no gene match: 13. CDR3 in DNA: TGTGCCAGCAGCTTACCCCCCCAGACAGGGCTGAACACTGAAGCTTTCTTT. Translation gives CASSLPPQTGLNTEAFF.

This clonotype was seen ten or more times. The chain links TRBV9 to TRBJ1-2; D ambiguous. The CDR3 is made up of 11 amino acids. Trimming took 10 bases from V and 4 from J, leaving 11 bases between them. Per the germline V gene, CDR1 is SGDLS and CDR2 is YYNGEE. CDR3 amino acids: CAPGSVYGYTF. The CDR3, as DNA: TGTGCCCCCGGGTCGGTCTATGGCTACACCTTC.